This is a list of T cell receptor beta chains from one sample in a study of vaccination effects on CD4 cells after COVID-19. The data were produced by immunoSEQ multiplex PCR, yet TCRdb's version contains in-frame clones alone and is incomplete. The profile covers fewer than 60,000 clones, with roughly three quarters appearing a single time and roughly 6% taken by the ten largest. The antigens these receptors bind are not known. The specimen comprised CD4+ T cells from PBMCs cultured with HIV peptides, sampled before COVID-19 vaccination. These receptors all stem from a human donor who had a prior SARS-CoV-2 infection. The CDR3 runs from the conserved cysteine through the conserved F or W. The D gene is left open where the match is weak. Clone size is shown for a subset of rows, as once, few, many or a class of expanded clone.

>15|-|-|TRBV11-2|TRBJ2-7
TGTGCCAGCAGCCCATTCGGGGCGTTTACCTACGAGCAGTACTTC
CASSPFGAFTYEQYF
>13|-|-|TRBV6-5|TRBJ1-6
TGTGCCGGGGGGGCGGGGAGTAATTCACCCCTCCACTTT
CAGGAGSNSPLHF
>15|-|TRBD1|TRBV13|TRBJ1-2
TGTGCCAGCACGAGGCAGGGGGCGTCTCTTGGCGGCTACACCTTC
CASTRQGASLGGYTF
>14|-|TRBD1|TRBV9|TRBJ2-5
TGTGCCAACGTTGGTTTCAGGGGGCAAGAGACCCAGTACTTC
CANVGFRGQETQYF
>17|-|TRBD1|TRBV19|TRBJ1-4
TGTGCCAGTAGTAACCCCCGGGACAGAAAAACTAATGAAAAACTGTTTTTT
CASSNPRDRKTNEKLFF
>17|-|TRBD2|TRBV11-3|TRBJ2-7
TGTGCCAGCAGCTTAGGTACTGGACTAGCGGCCGCCTACGAGCAGTACTTC
CASSLGTGLAAAYEQYF
>12|once|TRBD2|TRBV5-8|TRBJ2-1
TGTGCCAGCGGCGGGGGGTGGAATGAGCAGTTCTTC
CASGGGWNEQFF
>13|-|-|TRBV29-1|TRBJ2-5
TGCAGCGTTGAGCTAGGGGGGGGAGAGACCCAGTACTTC
CSVELGGGETQYF
>13|few|-|TRBV30|TRBJ1-2
TGTGCCTGGAGTCCGGGGGCTAGGTATGGCTACACCTTC
CAWSPGARYGYTF
>16|-|TRBD2|TRBV2|TRBJ2-3
TGTGCCAGCCCGACTAGCGGGGGACCTAGCACAGATACGCAGTATTTT
CASPTSGGPSTDTQYF
>18|-|TRBD2|TRBV15|TRBJ2-7
TGTGCCACCAGCAGAGAACCTGTAAGCGGGAGGGCGACCTACGAGCAGTACTTC
CATSREPVSGRATYEQYF
>16|-|-|TRBV14|TRBJ2-7
TGTGCCAGCAGCCAAGTCACAGGGATTTCGTCCTACGAGCAGTACTTC
CASSQVTGISSYEQYF
>13|-|-|TRBV18|TRBJ2-1
TGTGCCAGCTCCCCAAACTCGGAGGATGAGCAGTTCTTC
CASSPNSEDEQFF
>18|once|TRBD2|TRBV4-3|TRBJ2-1
TGCGCCAGCAGCCAAGACTGGATCCTAGCGGGAGCGTCAAATGAGCAGTTCTTC
CASSQDWILAGASNEQFF
>15|-|-|TRBV10-3|TRBJ2-7
TGTGCCATCAGACCGGACAATCGAAGGGTCGACGAGCAGTACTTC
CAIRPDNRRVDEQYF
>15|-|-|TRBV5-4|TRBJ1-2
TGTGCCAGCAGCTCTGGGTTGCCAGCTAACTATGGCTACACCTTC
CASSSGLPANYGYTF
>14|-|-|TRBV29-1|TRBJ2-1
TGCAGCGCCGTTCCCAGACCCTCCTACAATGAGCAGTTCTTC
CSAVPRPSYNEQFF
>16|-|-|TRBV24-1|TRBJ2-7
TGTGCCACCAGCCTAAACCCCCGGGACATCTCCTACGAGCAGTACTTC
CATSLNPRDISYEQYF
>15|once|-|TRBV4-2|TRBJ1-2
TGTGCCAGCAGCCAAGGACATAACTCTAACTATGGCTACACCTTC
CASSQGHNSNYGYTF
>14|few|-|TRBV6-1|TRBJ1-1
TGTGCCAGCAGTGAATACCTAGGATCCACTGAAGCTTTCTTT
CASSEYLGSTEAFF
>13|-|-|TRBV10-3|TRBJ1-1
TGTGCCATCAGTGACAAGGGGCGCACTGAAGCTTTCTTT
CAISDKGRTEAFF
>11|-|-|TRBV20-1|TRBJ2-3
TGCAGTGCTCCACACACAGATACGCAGTATTTT
CSAPHTDTQYF
>13|once|TRBD2|TRBV27|TRBJ2-1
TGTGCCAGCAAAGGAACTAGCGTCAATGAGCAGTTCTTC
CASKGTSVNEQFF
>14|-|-|TRBV7-9|TRBJ1-4
TGTGCCAGCAGCTTGAGGGGGACTAATGAAAAACTGTTTTTT
CASSLRGTNEKLFF
>17|-|-|TRBV4-2|TRBJ2-1
TGTGCCAGCAGCCAAGATGCCGGGACTGGAGGTTACAATGAGCAGTTCTTC
CASSQDAGTGGYNEQFF
>14|-|-|TRBV7-8|TRBJ1-5
TGTGCCAGCAGCTTAGGGGACTCCAATCAGCCCCAGCATTTT
CASSLGDSNQPQHF
>15|-|-|TRBV20-1|TRBJ2-7
TGCAGTGCTAGTGGGCCCCAGCGTTTTTTTGCGGGACAGTACTTC
CSASGPQRFFAGQYF
>17|-|-|TRBV6-6|TRBJ1-2
TGTGCCAGCAGTCAAAAACCGGGCCTCCGGGCCAACTATGGCTACACCTTC
CASSQKPGLRANYGYTF
>15|-|TRBD2|TRBV7-8|TRBJ2-7
TGTGCCAGCAGCTCGACTAGCGGGGGTTACTACGAGCAGTACTTC
CASSSTSGGYYEQYF
>13|-|-|TRBV7-3|TRBJ1-1
TGTGCCAGCAGCTTTGGAGGGAACACTGAAGCTTTCTTT
CASSFGGNTEAFF
>16|once|TRBD2|TRBV4-3|TRBJ2-1
TGCGCCAGCAGCCCCAATCCTAGCGGATATTACAATGAGCAGTTCTTC
CASSPNPSGYYNEQFF
>16|-|-|TRBV7-8|TRBJ2-6
TGTGCCAGCAGCTCGGTAGGGGGTGCTGGGGCCAACGTCCTGACTTTC
CASSSVGGAGANVLTF
>13|-|-|TRBV5-1|TRBJ1-2
TGCGCCAGCAGCTTGTTCGGGTCCGATGGCTACACCTTC
CASSLFGSDGYTF
>16|-|-|TRBV2|TRBJ2-1
TGTGCCAGCAGCCTCCTTGGGCTAGCTAACGTTCATGAGCAGTTCTTC
CASSLLGLANVHEQFF
>16|-|-|TRBV5-5|TRBJ2-1
TGTGCCAGCAGCTCCCGAGGAGAACAGCGGGTAAATGAGCAGTTCTTC
CASSSRGEQRVNEQFF
>16|-|-|TRBV23-1|TRBJ1-4
TGCGCCAGCAGTCAATCGATCCCCGGGTCCTCCGAAAAACTGTTTTTT
CASSQSIPGSSEKLFF
>13|-|-|TRBV27|TRBJ2-1
TGTGCCAGCAGTTCAACCCAGCTCCGGGCGCAGTTCTTC
CASSSTQLRAQFF
>14|-|-|TRBV11-2|TRBJ1-5
TGTGCCAGCAGCCGCACAGGGCCTAACCAGCCCCAGCATTTT
CASSRTGPNQPQHF
>15|-|-|TRBV6-5|TRBJ2-7
TGTGCCAGCACAGCACAATTCGACCCCACCTACGAGCAGTACTTC
CASTAQFDPTYEQYF